This entry describes one TCR beta chain. Trimming at V came to 6 bases and at J to 1 base, leaving 10 bases not matched to a gene. Germline V gene lookup returns CDR1 LNHDA and CDR2 SQIVND (reference sequence). The CDR3 covers 16 residues. The PCR employed 60 Vbeta primers together with 13 Jbeta primers. Repertoires were generated with immunoSEQ multiplex PCR, while TCRdb's copy carries only in-frame clones and drops some. The sample holds tens of thousands of clones, roughly two thirds seen once. The record originates from a study of cytomegalovirus exposure and HLA in healthy donors. The sequenced material came from PBMCs. The source is a middle-aged man in good health and CMV-seropositive. The chain carries TRBV19 and TRBJ2-7; 9 bases are shared with TRBD1. CDR3 region: CASSGQGITGSYEQYF. CDR3 sequence (DNA): TGTGCCAGTAGCGGACAGGGGATCACAGGGTCCTACGAGCAGTACTTC.